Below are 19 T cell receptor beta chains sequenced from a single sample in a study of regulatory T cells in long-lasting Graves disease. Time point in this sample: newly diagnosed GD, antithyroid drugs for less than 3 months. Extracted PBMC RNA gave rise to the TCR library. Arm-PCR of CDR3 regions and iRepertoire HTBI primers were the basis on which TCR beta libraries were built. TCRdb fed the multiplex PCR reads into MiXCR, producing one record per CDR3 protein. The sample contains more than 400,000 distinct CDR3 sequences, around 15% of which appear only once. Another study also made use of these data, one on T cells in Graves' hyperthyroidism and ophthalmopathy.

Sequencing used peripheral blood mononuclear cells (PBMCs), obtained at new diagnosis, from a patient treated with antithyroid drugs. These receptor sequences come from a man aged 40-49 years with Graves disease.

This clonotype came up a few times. The CDR3 nucleotides read TGTGCCAGCAGTTACTCGAAGGGACTAGCGGGAGTTTTTCGTAATGAGCAGTTCTTC. It translates to CASSYSKGLAGVFRNEQFF. The chain links TRBV6-5 to TRBJ2-1; the match to TRBD2 covers 14 bases. This CDR3 has 19 amino acids. J was trimmed by 7 bases and V by 0 bases; bases with no gene match: 11. CDR1 and CDR2 (germline): MNHEY, SVGAGI.

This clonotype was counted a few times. CDR3 coding DNA: TGTGCCAGCAGTGAGGGGACAGTGCCCGTCAATCAGCCCCAGCATTTT. This sequence encodes CASSEGTVPVNQPQHF. The J gene is TRBJ1-5, the V gene TRBV6-1; 7 bases agree with TRBD1. With V trimmed by 3 bases and J by 3 bases, 8 bases remained unmatched. Germline loops: CDR1 MNHNS, CDR2 SASEGT. CDR3 length: 16 residues.

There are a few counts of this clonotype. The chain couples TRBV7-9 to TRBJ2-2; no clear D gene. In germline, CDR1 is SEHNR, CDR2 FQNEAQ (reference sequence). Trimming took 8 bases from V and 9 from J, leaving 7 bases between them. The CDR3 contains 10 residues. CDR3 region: CASEFRELFF. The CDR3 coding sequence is TGTGCCAGCGAGTTCCGGGAGCTGTTTTTT.

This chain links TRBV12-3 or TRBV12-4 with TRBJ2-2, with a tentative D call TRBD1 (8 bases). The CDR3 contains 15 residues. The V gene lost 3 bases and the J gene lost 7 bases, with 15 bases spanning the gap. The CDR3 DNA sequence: TGTGCCAGCAGTTTTAGACAGGGGAGGGGCGGGGAGCTGTTTTTT. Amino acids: CASSFRQGRGGELFF.

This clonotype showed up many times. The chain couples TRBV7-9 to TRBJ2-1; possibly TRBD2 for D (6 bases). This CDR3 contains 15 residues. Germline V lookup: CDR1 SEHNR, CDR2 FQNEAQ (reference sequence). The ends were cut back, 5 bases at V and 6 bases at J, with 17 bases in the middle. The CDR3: CASSPPIAEPNEQFF. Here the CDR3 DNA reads TGTGCCAGCAGCCCGCCTATAGCGGAACCCAATGAGCAGTTCTTC.

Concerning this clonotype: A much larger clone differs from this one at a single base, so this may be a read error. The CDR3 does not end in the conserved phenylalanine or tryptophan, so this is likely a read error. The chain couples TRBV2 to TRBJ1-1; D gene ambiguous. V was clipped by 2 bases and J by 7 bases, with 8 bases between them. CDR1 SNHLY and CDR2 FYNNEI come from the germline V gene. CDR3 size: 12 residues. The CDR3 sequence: CASSESGVEAFL. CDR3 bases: TGTGCCAGCAGTGAATCAGGTGTTGAAGCTTTCCTT.

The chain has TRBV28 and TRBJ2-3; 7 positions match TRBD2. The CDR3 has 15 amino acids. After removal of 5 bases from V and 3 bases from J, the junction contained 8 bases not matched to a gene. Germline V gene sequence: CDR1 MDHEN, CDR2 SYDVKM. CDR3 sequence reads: CASSPRGGQTDTQYF. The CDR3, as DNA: TGTGCCAGCAGTCCCCGGGGAGGGCAAACAGATACGCAGTATTTT.

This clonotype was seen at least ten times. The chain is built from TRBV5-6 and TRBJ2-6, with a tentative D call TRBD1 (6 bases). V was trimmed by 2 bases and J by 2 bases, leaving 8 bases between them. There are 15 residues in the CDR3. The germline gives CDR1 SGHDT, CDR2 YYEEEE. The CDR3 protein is CASSLDRPGANVLTF. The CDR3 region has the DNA TGTGCCAGCAGCTTAGACAGGCCTGGGGCCAACGTCCTGACTTTC.

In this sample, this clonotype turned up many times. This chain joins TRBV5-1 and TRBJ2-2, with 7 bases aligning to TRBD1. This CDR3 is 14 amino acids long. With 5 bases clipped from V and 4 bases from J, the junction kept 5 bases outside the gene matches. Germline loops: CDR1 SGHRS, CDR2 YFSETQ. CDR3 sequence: CASRGDRFTGELFF. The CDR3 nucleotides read TGCGCCAGCAGAGGGGACAGATTCACCGGGGAGCTGTTTTTT.

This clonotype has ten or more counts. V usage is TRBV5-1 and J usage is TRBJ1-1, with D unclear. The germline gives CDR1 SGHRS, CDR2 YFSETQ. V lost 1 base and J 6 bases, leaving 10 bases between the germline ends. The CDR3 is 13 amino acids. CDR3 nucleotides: TGCGCCAGCAGCTTGAATGGATTCTCTGAAGCTTTCTTT. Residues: CASSLNGFSEAFF.

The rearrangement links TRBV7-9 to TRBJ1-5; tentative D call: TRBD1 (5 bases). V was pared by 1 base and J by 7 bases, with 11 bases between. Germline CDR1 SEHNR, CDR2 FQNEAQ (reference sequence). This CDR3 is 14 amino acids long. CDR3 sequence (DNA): TGTGCCAGCAGCTTAGATCGGGAGGGGCAGCCCCAGCATTTT. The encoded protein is CASSLDREGQPQHF. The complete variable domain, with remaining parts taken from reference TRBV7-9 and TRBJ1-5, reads DTGVSQNPRHKITKRGQNVTFRCDPISEHNRLYWYRQTLGQGPEFLTYFQNEAQLEKSRLLSDRFSAERPKGSFSTLEIQRTEQGDSAMYLCASSLDREGQPQHFGDGTRLSIL.

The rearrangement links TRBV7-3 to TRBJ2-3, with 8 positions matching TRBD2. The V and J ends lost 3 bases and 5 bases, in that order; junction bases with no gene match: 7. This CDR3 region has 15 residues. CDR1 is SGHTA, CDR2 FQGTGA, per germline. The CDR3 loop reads CASSFSGSRRDTQYF. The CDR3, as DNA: TGTGCCAGCAGCTTCAGCGGGAGTAGGAGAGATACGCAGTATTTT.

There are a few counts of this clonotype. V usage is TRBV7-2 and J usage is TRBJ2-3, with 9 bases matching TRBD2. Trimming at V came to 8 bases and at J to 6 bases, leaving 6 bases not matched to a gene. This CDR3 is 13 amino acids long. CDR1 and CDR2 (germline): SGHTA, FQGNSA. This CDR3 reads CASLAGRTDTQYF. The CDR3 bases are TGTGCCAGCCTAGCGGGACGTACGGATACGCAGTATTTT.

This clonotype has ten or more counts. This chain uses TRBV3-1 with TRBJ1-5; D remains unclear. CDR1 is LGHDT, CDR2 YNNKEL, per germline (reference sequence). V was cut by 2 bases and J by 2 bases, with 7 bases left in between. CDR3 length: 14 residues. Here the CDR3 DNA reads TGTGCCAGCAGCCAACACCCGGGCAATCAGCCCCAGCATTTT. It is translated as CASSQHPGNQPQHF.

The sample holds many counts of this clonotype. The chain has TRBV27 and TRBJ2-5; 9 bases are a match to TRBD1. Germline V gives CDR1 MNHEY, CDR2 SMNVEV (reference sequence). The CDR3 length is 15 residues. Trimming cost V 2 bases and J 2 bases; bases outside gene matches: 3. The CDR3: CASSLGTGRQETQYF. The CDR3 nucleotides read TGTGCCAGCAGTTTAGGGACAGGGAGGCAAGAGACCCAGTACTTC.

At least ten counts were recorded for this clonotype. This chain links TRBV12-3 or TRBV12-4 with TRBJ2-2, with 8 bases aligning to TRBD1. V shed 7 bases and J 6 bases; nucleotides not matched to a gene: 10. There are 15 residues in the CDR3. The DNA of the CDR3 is TGTGCCAGCACCCAAGGACAGGGTTCTCCCGGGGAGCTGTTTTTT. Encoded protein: CASTQGQGSPGELFF.

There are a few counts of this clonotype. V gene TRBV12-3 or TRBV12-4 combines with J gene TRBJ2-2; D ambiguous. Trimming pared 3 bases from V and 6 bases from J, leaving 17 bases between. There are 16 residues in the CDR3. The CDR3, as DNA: TGTGCCAGCAGTTTCTTGGCGCTAACCGTCCCCGGGGAGCTGTTTTTT. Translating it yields CASSFLALTVPGELFF.

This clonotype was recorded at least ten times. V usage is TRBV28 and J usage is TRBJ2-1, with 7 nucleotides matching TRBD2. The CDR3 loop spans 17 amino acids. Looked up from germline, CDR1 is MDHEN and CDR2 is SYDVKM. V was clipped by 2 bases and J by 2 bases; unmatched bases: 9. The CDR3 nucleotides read TGTGCCAGCAGTTTAATTGGACTAGTCCCCACCTACAATGAGCAGTTCTTC. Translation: CASSLIGLVPTYNEQFF. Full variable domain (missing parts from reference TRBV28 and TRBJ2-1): DVKVTQSSRYLVKRTGEKVFLECVQDMDHENMFWYRQDPGLGLRLIYFSYDVKMKEKGDIPEGYSVSREKKERFSLILESASTNQTSMYLCASSLIGLVPTYNEQFFGPGTRLTVL.

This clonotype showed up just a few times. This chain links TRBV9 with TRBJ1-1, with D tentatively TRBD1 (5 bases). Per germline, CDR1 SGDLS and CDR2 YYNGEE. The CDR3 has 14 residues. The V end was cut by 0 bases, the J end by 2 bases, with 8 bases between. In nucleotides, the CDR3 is TGTGCCAGCAGCGTAGAGGACAAAAACACTGAAGCTTTCTTT. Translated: CASSVEDKNTEAFF. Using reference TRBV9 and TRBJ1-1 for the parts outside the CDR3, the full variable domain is DSGVTQTPKHLITATGQRVTLRCSPRSGDLSVYWYQQSLDQGLQFLIQYYNGEERAKGNILERFSAQQFPDLHSELNLSSLELGDSALYFCASSVEDKNTEAFFGQGTRLTVV.